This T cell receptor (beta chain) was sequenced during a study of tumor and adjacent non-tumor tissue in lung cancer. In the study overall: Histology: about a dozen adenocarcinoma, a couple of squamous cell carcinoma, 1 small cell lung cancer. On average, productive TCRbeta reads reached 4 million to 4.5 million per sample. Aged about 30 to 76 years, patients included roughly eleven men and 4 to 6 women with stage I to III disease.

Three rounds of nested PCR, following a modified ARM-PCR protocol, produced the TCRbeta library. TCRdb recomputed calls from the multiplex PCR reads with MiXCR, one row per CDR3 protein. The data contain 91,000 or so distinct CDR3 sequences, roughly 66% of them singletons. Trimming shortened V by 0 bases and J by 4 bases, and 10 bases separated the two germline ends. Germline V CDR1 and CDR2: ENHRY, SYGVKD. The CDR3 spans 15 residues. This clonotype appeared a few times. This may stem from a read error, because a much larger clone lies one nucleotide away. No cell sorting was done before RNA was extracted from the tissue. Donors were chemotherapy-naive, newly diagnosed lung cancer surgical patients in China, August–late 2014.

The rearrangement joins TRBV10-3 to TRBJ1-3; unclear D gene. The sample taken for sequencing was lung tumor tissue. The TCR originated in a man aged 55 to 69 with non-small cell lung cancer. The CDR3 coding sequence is TGTGCCATCAGTGAGTCAGGCAGTATGGGAAACACCATATATTTT. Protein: CAISESGSMGNTIYF.